This TCR beta chain was sequenced during a study of blood T cell repertoires in COVID-19. Study summary: The United States, Italy and Spain provided the acute and convalescent COVID-19 samples. Sources were T cells, B-cell-depleted T cells, or PBMCs; the material itself was cDNA or gDNA.

The CDR3 runs 14 residues. V was clipped by 0 bases and J by 3 bases; unmatched bases: 1. The germline CDR1 and CDR2 sequences are SGDLS and YYNGEE. Methods used by the authors: Amplified reference gene primers provided the basis for estimating nucleated cell counts. Profiled with immunoSEQ multiplex PCR; TCRdb holds only in-frame clones, not every one. That table gives V, J and clone size, and the DNA gave D and trimming. The sample shows around 220,000 clones, roughly 82% of them seen only once. Sequencing was performed on peripheral blood. This chain links TRBV9 with TRBJ2-3, with 7 bases fitting TRBD1. The origin of this receptor is a woman of 80 years or more with active or convalescent COVID-19. The CDR3 DNA follows: TGTGCCAGCAGCGTAGGACAGGGAACAGATACGCAGTATTTT. Translation gives CASSVGQGTDTQYF.